This is a list of T cell receptor beta chains from one sample in a study of blood T cell repertoires in COVID-19. Sequenced by immunoSEQ multiplex PCR; TCRdb stores in-frame clones only, minus some. The table has some 170,000 clones, 81% seen once; the top ten hold around 10%. The sequenced sample was peripheral blood. Receptors were obtained from a woman between 35 and 50 years old with COVID-19, enrolled during active disease. Each CDR3 is given with its conserved first and last residue. Fields, in order: V gene, D gene, J gene, clone size, CDR3 DNA, CDR3 protein. D genes are given only for firm matches. Clone size, where shown, is once, few, many, or a class for clones that have expanded.

>TRBV9|NA|TRBJ2-5|NA
TGTGCCAGCAGCTACACTGCGGTCCAAGAGACCCAGTACTTC
CASSYTAVQETQYF
>TRBV14|NA|TRBJ2-6|NA
TGTGCCAGCAGCTCCGAGGGGGCCAACGTCCTGACTTTC
CASSSEGANVLTF
>TRBV27|NA|TRBJ2-2|NA
TGTGCCAGCAGCCAAACTTGGACATCCACCGGGGAGCTGTTTTTT
CASSQTWTSTGELFF
>TRBV2|TRBD1|TRBJ1-2|NA
TGTGCCAGAGAGACGACAGGGGATGAGAACTATGGCTACACCTTC
CARETTGDENYGYTF
>TRBV9|TRBD1|TRBJ1-6|NA
TGTGCCAGCAGCGAGACAGGGGCTGATTCACCCCTCCACTTT
CASSETGADSPLHF
>TRBV6-2/TRBV6-3|TRBD2|TRBJ2-1|once
TGTGCCAGCAGCCCAAGCGGGAGGGCCCTGAATGAGCAGTTCTTC
CASSPSGRALNEQFF
>TRBV5-6|NA|TRBJ2-1|once
TGTGCCAGCAGTCCGTATGGGGGCCGGGAGCAGTTCTTC
CASSPYGGREQFF
>TRBV6-5|NA|TRBJ2-2|few
TGTGCCAGCAGACAGGGAACCGGGGAGCTGTTTTTT
CASRQGTGELFF
>TRBV28|TRBD2|TRBJ2-2|once
TGTGCCAGCAAAATCGGGGGGACCGGGGAGCTGTTTTTT
CASKIGGTGELFF
>TRBV28|TRBD1|TRBJ2-7|NA
TGTGCCAGCAGTTTATCCAAGGGGGCCCACTACGAGCAGTACTTC
CASSLSKGAHYEQYF
>TRBV5-6|TRBD2|TRBJ2-1|NA
TGTGCCAGCAGCTTGGGACTAGCCAACGGTGAGCAGTTCTTC
CASSLGLANGEQFF
>TRBV5-4|NA|TRBJ1-4|NA
TGTGCCAGCAGCTTGTCAGGGTATAATGAAAAACTGTTTTTT
CASSLSGYNEKLFF
>TRBV4-1|NA|TRBJ1-1|NA
TGCGCCAGCAGCCATGTGGGAGACACTGAAGCTTTCTTT
CASSHVGDTEAFF
>TRBV7-3|NA|TRBJ1-4|NA
TGTGCCAGCAGCTTAAACGGGGGGCCTAATGAAAAACTGTTTTTT
CASSLNGGPNEKLFF
>TRBV27|NA|TRBJ2-3|NA
TGTGCCAGCAGTCCCCGGCGGGAATACACAGATACGCAGTATTTT
CASSPRREYTDTQYF
>TRBV7-9|TRBD2|TRBJ2-5|NA
TGTGCCAGCAGCTTGAGTGCGGGAGGAGAGACCCAGTACTTC
CASSLSAGGETQYF
>TRBV28|NA|TRBJ2-7|NA
TGTGCCAGCAGTCCGCGCTACGAGCAGTACTTC
CASSPRYEQYF
>TRBV9|TRBD1|TRBJ2-5|few
TGTGCCAGCAGCCTAGGACAGGGTTCGGAGACCCAGTACTTC
CASSLGQGSETQYF
>TRBV6-5|NA|TRBJ1-2|NA
TGTGCCAGCAGGGCGGGCCCAAACCTAGGCTACACCTTC
CASRAGPNLGYTF
>TRBV25-1|TRBD2|TRBJ2-7|once
TGTGCCAGCAGTGAAATTTCGGCTGGACCGGGACTAGCATACGAGCAGTACTTC
CASSEISAGPGLAYEQYF
>TRBV27|NA|TRBJ1-5|NA
TGTGCCAGCAGTCTAACAGGTGGTCAGCCCCAGCATTTT
CASSLTGGQPQHF
>TRBV4-2|TRBD2|TRBJ2-5|NA
TGTGCCAGCAGCCAGGGGATCGGCGGGGGGGAGGAGACCCAGTACTTC
CASSQGIGGGEETQYF
>TRBV7-8|NA|TRBJ1-2|NA
TGTGCCAGCAGCTTAAGCATAAGGGACTTCAACTATGGCTACACCTTC
CASSLSIRDFNYGYTF
>TRBV24-1|TRBD1|TRBJ2-1|NA
TGTGCCACGGGACAGGGGGAAATGTCTTGGAACAATGAGCAGTTCTTC
CATGQGEMSWNNEQFF
>TRBV2|TRBD1|TRBJ1-4|NA
TGTGCCAGCAAAGGGACAGGGGGGACAGGAAAACTGTTTTTT
CASKGTGGTGKLFF
>TRBV12-3/TRBV12-4|NA|TRBJ1-5|few
TGTGCCAGCAGTTCCATCGATGGTACGGCCCAGCATTTT
CASSSIDGTAQHF
>TRBV11-3|TRBD1|TRBJ2-1|NA
TGTGCCAGCAGCTTAGCACCGGGACAGGGGGATAGTAGCTCCTACAATGAGCAGTTCTTC
CASSLAPGQGDSSSYNEQFF
>TRBV7-8|NA|TRBJ1-2|NA
TGTGCCAGCAGCTTAACCCTCCAGGGCCCGTATGGCTACACCTTC
CASSLTLQGPYGYTF
>TRBV7-7|TRBD1|TRBJ2-2|NA
TGTGCTAGCAGCGAAGACAGGGGAGGTGGCGCCGGGGAGCTGTTTTTT
CASSEDRGGGAGELFF
>TRBV4-2|TRBD2|TRBJ2-7|NA
TGTGCCAGCAGCCAATCAAGCGGGAGGGCCGTCGAGCAGTACTTC
CASSQSSGRAVEQYF
>TRBV18|NA|TRBJ1-1|NA
TGTGCCAGCTCACCGAGGGCCACTGAAGCTTTCTTT
CASSPRATEAFF
>TRBV6-2/TRBV6-3|NA|TRBJ2-2|NA
TGTGCCAGCAGTTTTAGCCAAACAACGGGTCGGGAGCTGTTTTTT
CASSFSQTTGRELFF
>TRBV3-1/TRBV3-2|TRBD1|TRBJ1-2|NA
TGTGCCAGCAGCCGAAGGGGGCAGGGAAACTATGGCTACACCTTC
CASSRRGQGNYGYTF